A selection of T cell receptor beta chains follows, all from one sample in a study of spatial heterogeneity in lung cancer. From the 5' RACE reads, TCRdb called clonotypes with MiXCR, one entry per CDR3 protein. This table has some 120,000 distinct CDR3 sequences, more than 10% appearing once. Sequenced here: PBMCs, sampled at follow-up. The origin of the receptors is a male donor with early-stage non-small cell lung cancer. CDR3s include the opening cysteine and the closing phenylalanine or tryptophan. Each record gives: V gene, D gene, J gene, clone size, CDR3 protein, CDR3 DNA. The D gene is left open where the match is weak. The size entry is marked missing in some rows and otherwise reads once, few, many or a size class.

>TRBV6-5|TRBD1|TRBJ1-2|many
CASSSSTGFNYGYTF
TGTGCCAGCAGTTCCTCGACAGGGTTCAACTATGGCTACACCTTC
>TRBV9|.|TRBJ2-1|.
CASSVAQVSYNEQFF
TGTGCCAGCAGCGTAGCCCAGGTCTCCTACAATGAGCAGTTCTTC
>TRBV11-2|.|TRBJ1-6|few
CASSLLRGRPSPLHF
TGTGCCAGCAGCTTACTACGGGGGAGACCTTCACCCCTCCACTTT
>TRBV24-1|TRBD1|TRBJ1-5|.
CATSDTGGGQPQHF
TGTGCCACCAGTGATACAGGGGGCGGTCAGCCCCAGCATTTT
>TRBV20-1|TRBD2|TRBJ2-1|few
CSARLAGYNEQFF
TGCAGTGCTAGACTAGCGGGGTACAATGAGCAGTTCTTC
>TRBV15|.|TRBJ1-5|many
CATGPGGARQPQHF
TGTGCCACGGGCCCGGGGGGGGCGCGGCAGCCCCAGCATTTT
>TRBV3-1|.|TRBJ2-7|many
CASSHTGSSYEQYF
TGTGCCAGCAGCCACACAGGGTCTTCCTACGAGCAGTACTTC
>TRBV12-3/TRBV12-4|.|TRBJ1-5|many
CASSLAGPQPQHF
TGTGCCAGCAGTTTAGCAGGGCCGCAGCCCCAGCATTTT
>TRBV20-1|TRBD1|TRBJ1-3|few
CSARETGRGNTIYF
TGCAGTGCTAGAGAGACAGGGCGAGGAAACACCATATATTTT
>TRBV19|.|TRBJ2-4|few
CASSTLFAGKDKNIQYF
TGTGCCAGTAGTACCCTCTTCGCCGGGAAAGACAAAAACATTCAGTACTTC
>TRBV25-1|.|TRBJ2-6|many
CASSGDGSSGANVLTF
TGTGCCAGCAGTGGGGACGGCAGCTCTGGGGCCAACGTCCTGACTTTC
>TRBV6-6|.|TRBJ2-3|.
CASRADLRSDTQYF
TGTGCCAGCAGGGCCGACTTGAGGTCAGATACGCAGTATTTT
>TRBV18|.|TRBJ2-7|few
CASSPSQGHEQYF
TGTGCCAGCTCACCATCTCAGGGGCACGAGCAGTACTTC
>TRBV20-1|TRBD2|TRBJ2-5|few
CSARDPSGRRQETQYF
TGCAGTGCTAGAGATCCCAGCGGGAGGCGCCAAGAGACCCAGTACTTC
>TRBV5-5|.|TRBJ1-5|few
CASSLRTARNQPQHF
TGTGCCAGCAGCTTGCGGACAGCTCGTAATCAGCCCCAGCATTTT
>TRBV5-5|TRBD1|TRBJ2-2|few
CASSSGQTNTGELFF
TGTGCCAGCAGCTCGGGACAGACTAACACCGGGGAGCTGTTTTTT
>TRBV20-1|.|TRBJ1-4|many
CSARRRIDEKLFF
TGCAGTGCTAGGAGGCGGATTGATGAAAAACTGTTTTTT
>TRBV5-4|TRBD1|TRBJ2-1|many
CASSPDPGQGARNEQFF
TGTGCCAGCAGCCCGGACCCCGGACAGGGGGCGCGGAATGAGCAGTTCTTC
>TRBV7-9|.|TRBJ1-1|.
CASSFGLNTEAFF
TGTGCCAGCAGCTTTGGCCTTAACACTGAAGCTTTCTTT